This TCR beta chain was captured by sequencing in a study of cytomegalovirus exposure and HLA in healthy donors. Study observations and caveats: Later genetic work tied a missense DCLRE1C variant to beta-chain V and J trimming.

The PCR had 60 Vbeta and 13 Jbeta primers. The method was immunoSEQ multiplex PCR; TCRdb's version includes in-frame clones alone and lacks a portion of them. The profile covers tens of thousands of clones, with 70% to 90% appearing a single time and around 5.6% taken by the ten largest. The CDR3 is 13 amino acids. From germline, CDR1 is SNHLY and CDR2 FYNNEI. V lost 7 bases, J lost 2 bases, and 11 bases lay in between. The count of this clone is one. Its antigen is undetermined. The receptor was isolated from a woman aged 18 to 35 in good health and CMV-seropositive. V usage is TRBV2 and J usage is TRBJ1-2; possibly TRBD1 for D (6 bases). Sequenced input: PBMCs. The CDR3: CASTQQGNYGYTF. CDR3 sequence (DNA): TGTGCCAGCACCCAACAGGGCAACTATGGCTACACCTTC. Based on the CDR3 plus reference TRBV2 and TRBJ1-2, the full variable domain is EPEVTQTPSHQVTQMGQEVILRCVPISNHLYFYWYRQILGQKVEFLVSFYNNEISEKSEIFDDQFSVERPDGSNFTLKIRSTKLEDSAMYFCASTQQGNYGYTFGSGTRLTVV.